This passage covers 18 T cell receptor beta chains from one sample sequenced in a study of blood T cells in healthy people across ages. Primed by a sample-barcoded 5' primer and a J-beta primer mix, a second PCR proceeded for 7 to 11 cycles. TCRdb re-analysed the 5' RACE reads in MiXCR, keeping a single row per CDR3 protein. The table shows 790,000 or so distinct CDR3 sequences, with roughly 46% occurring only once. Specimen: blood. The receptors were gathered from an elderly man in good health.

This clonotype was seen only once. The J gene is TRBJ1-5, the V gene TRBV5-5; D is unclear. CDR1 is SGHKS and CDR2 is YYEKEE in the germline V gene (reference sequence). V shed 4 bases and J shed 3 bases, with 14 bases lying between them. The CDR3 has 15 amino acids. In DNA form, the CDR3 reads TGTGCCAGCAGCCTCGGTCCTTGGGACAATCAGCCCCAGCATTTT. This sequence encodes CASSLGPWDNQPQHF.

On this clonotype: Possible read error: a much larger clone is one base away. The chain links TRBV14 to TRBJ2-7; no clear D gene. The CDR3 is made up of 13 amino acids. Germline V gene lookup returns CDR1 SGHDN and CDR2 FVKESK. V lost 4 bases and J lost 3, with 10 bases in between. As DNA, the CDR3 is TGTGCCAGCAGCCGAGTACAGAACTACGAGCAGTACTTC. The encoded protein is CASSRVQNYEQYF.

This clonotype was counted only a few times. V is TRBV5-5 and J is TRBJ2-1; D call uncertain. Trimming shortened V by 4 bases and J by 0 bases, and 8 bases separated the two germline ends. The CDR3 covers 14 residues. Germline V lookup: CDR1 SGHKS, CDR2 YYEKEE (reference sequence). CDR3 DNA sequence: TGTGCCAGCAGCATATTAGGCTCCTACAATGAGCAGTTCTTC. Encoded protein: CASSILGSYNEQFF.

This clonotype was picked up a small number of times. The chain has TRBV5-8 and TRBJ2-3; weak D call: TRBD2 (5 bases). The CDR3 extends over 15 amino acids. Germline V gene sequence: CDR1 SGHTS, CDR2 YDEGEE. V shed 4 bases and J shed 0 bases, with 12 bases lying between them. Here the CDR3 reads CASSPGTVSTDTQYF. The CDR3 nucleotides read TGTGCCAGCAGCCCGGGAACGGTTAGCACAGATACGCAGTATTTT.

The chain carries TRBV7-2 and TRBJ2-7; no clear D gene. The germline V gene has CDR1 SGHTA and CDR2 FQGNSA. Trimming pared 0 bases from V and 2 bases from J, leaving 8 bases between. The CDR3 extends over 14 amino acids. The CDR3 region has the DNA TGTGCCAGCAGCTTAGCGCTGCAGGCCTACGAGCAGTACTTC. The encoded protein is CASSLALQAYEQYF.

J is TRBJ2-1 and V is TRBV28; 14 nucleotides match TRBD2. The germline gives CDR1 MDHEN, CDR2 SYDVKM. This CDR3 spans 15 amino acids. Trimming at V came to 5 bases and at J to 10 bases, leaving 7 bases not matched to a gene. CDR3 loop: CASSDGGLAGEEQFF. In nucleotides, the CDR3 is TGTGCCAGCAGTGACGGGGGACTAGCGGGGGAGGAGCAGTTCTTC.

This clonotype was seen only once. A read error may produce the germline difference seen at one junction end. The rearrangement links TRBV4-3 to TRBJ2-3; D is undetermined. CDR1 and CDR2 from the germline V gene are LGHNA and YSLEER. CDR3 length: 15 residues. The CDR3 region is CASSRAPTGTDTQYF. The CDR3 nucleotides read TGCGCCAGTAGCCGAGCTCCTACTGGCACAGATACGCAGTATTTT.

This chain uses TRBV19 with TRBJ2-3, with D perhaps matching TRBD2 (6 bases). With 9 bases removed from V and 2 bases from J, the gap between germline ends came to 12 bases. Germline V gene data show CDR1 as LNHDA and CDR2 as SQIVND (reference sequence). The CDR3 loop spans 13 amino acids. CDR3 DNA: TGTGCCAGCCGCCGGACTAACACAGATACGCAGTATTTT. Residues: CASRRTNTDTQYF. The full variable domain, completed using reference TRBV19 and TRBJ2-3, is DGGITQSPKYLFRKEGQNVTLSCEQNLNHDAMYWYRQDPGQGLRLIYYSQIVNDFQKGDIAEGYSVSREKKESFPLTVTSAQKNPTAFYLCASRRTNTDTQYFGPGTRLTVL.

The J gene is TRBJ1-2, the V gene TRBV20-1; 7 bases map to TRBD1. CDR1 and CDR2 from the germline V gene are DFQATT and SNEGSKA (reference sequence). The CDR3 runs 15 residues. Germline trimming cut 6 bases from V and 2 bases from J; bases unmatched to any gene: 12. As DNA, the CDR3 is TGCAGTGCCACCATTCAGGGGGGAAAGAACTATGGCTACACCTTC. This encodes CSATIQGGKNYGYTF.

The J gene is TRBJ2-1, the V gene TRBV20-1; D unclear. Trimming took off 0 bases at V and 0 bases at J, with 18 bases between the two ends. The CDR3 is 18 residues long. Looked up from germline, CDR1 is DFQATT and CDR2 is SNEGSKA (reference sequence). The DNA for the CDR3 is TGCAGTGCTAGAGATAGTGGGATCAGTACGGGCTCCTACAATGAGCAGTTCTTC. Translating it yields CSARDSGISTGSYNEQFF.

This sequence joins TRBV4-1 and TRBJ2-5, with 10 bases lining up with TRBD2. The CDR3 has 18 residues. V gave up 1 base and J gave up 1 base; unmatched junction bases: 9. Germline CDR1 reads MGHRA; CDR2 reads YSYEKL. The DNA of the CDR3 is TGCGCCAGCAGCCAAGTTTTAGTACTAGCGGGGATCCAAGAGACCCAGTACTTC. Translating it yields CASSQVLVLAGIQETQYF.

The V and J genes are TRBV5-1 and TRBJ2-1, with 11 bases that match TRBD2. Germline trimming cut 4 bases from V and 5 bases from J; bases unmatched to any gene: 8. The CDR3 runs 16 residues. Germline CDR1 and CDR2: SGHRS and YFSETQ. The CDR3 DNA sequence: TGCGCCAGCAGCCGGCTCGGGACTAGCGGCAACAATGAGCAGTTCTTC. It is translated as CASSRLGTSGNNEQFF.

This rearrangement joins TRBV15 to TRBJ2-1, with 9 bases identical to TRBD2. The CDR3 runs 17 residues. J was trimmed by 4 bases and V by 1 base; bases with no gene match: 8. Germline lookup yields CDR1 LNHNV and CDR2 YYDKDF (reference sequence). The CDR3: CATSRALLAGSYNEQFF. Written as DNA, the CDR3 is TGTGCCACCAGCAGAGCCCTGCTAGCGGGGTCATACAATGAGCAGTTCTTC.

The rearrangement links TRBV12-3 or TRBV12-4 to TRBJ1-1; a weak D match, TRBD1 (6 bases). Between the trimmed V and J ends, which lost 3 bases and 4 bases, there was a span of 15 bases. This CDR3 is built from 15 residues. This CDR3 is CASSFAGESITEAFF. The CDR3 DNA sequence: TGTGCCAGCAGTTTCGCAGGGGAGTCTATCACTGAAGCTTTCTTT.

The CDR3 sequence is CASSLSRSVYEQYF. The CDR3 DNA reads TGTGCCAGCAGTTTAAGTCGAAGTGTGTACGAGCAGTACTTC. The chain is built from TRBV12-3 or TRBV12-4 and TRBJ2-7; D is undetermined. The ends were cut back, 2 bases at V and 4 bases at J, with 12 bases in the middle. The CDR3 sequence is 14 residues long.

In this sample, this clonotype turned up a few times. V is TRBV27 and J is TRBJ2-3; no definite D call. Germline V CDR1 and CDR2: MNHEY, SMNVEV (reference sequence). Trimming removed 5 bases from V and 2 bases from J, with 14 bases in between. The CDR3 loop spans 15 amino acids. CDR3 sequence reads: CASSPLLVNTDTQYF. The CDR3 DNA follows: TGTGCCAGCAGTCCCTTGTTAGTAAACACAGATACGCAGTATTTT.

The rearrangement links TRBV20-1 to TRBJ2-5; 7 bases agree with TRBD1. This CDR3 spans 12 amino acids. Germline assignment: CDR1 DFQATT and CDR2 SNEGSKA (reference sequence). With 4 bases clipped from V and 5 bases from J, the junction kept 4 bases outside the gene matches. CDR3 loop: CSATRGRETQYF. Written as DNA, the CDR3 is TGCAGTGCTACGAGGGGGCGGGAGACCCAGTACTTC.

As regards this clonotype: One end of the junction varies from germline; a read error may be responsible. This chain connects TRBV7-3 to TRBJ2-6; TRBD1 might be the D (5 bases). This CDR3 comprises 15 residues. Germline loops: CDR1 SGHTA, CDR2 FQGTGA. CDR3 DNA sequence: TGTGCCAGCAGCTTAATCCGCTCTGGGGCCGACGTCCTGACTTTC. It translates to CASSLIRSGADVLTF.